These T cell receptor beta chains were read from a single sample in a study of CD8 T cells in ankylosing spondylitis. MiXCR was run by TCRdb on the 5' RACE reads, yielding one entry per CDR3 protein. Here the sample spans approximately 110,000 distinct CDR3 sequences, less than 25% being singletons. The sequenced sample was synovial fluid, either unsorted or a sorted T cell fraction (not recorded which). The receptors were sampled from a male donor with ankylosing spondylitis. Both conserved end residues are part of each CDR3. The D gene is left open where the match is weak. Clone size is shown for a subset of rows, as once, few, many or a class of expanded clone.

CDR3 DNA	CDR3 protein	clone size	CDR3 length	D gene	V gene	J gene
TGTGCCAGCAGTTTGCGGGGACTGGATACGCAGTATTTT	CASSLRGLDTQYF	NA	13	NA	TRBV12-3/TRBV12-4	TRBJ2-3
TGTGCCAGCAGCTTAGAACGAGTCGGCAACACCGGGGAGCTGTTTTTT	CASSLERVGNTGELFF	NA	16	NA	TRBV7-7	TRBJ2-2
TGTGCCACCAGCAGGAGGACAGGGGATAATTCACCCCTCCACTTT	CATSRRTGDNSPLHF	NA	15	TRBD1	TRBV15	TRBJ1-6
TGTGCCAGCCGTAGAGAGGGACCGGGAGGCGAGCAGTACTTC	CASRREGPGGEQYF	once	14	TRBD2	TRBV13	TRBJ2-7
TGTGCCAGCAGCCTGACTTTCAGGGGCTCACCCCTCCACTTT	CASSLTFRGSPLHF	NA	14	NA	TRBV7-6	TRBJ1-6
TGTGCCAGCAGTTCCCCCCGAGGTGAGCGGGTTCGAAATGAGCAGTTCTTC	CASSSPRGERVRNEQFF	many	17	NA	TRBV12-3/TRBV12-4	TRBJ2-1
TGCGCCAGCAGCGTGGTAGGGGGCGAGAACTATGGCTACACCTTC	CASSVVGGENYGYTF	few	15	TRBD1	TRBV5-1	TRBJ1-2
TGTGCCACCAGTGATCCCGGACTAGCGGGAGTAGGTGAGCAGTTCTTC	CATSDPGLAGVGEQFF	NA	16	TRBD2	TRBV24-1	TRBJ2-1
TGTGCCAGCAGCCCCCCCCGGCCTCCAGTCTCCTACGAGCAGTACTTC	CASSPPRPPVSYEQYF	few	16	NA	TRBV21-1	TRBJ2-7
TGTGCCAGCAGCCTGGGGGGACAGCAGCGGAATGAGCAGTTCTTC	CASSLGGQQRNEQFF	NA	15	NA	TRBV5-5	TRBJ2-1
TGTGCCAGCAGTTTGGATGTCAGTAGAGAGCAGTTCTTC	CASSLDVSREQFF	NA	13	NA	TRBV6-5	TRBJ2-1
TGCAGTGCCACCCCAGCCCCTCATCAGCCCCAGCATTTT	CSATPAPHQPQHF	NA	13	NA	TRBV20-1	TRBJ1-5
TGTGCCAGCAGCCGAACCTACAATGAGCAGTTCTTC	CASSRTYNEQFF	NA	12	NA	TRBV9	TRBJ2-1
TGCAGCGTCGCATCGGCCAGGGGGGCGAGAGGCTACACCTTC	CSVASARGARGYTF	few	14	TRBD1	TRBV29-1	TRBJ1-2
TGTGCCAGCAGTGAGGTACTAGTATCTGGGGGGGACGGCATTCAGTACTTC	CASSEVLVSGGDGIQYF	few	17	TRBD2	TRBV25-1	TRBJ2-4
TGTGCCAGTAGTCTAACGCAGGGAACTGGGGCCAACGTCCTGACTTTC	CASSLTQGTGANVLTF	once	16	NA	TRBV19	TRBJ2-6
TGTGCCAGCAGCTGGGACTTGGGAGATGAGCAGTTCTTC	CASSWDLGDEQFF	NA	13	NA	TRBV7-6	TRBJ2-1
TGTGCCAGCACTGACTACAATGAGCAGTTCTTC	CASTDYNEQFF	NA	11	NA	TRBV2	TRBJ2-1
TGCGCCAGCAGCTTGGGGGTCGGTTACTATGGCTACACCTTC	CASSLGVGYYGYTF	few	14	NA	TRBV5-1	TRBJ1-2
TGCAGTGCTAGAGACCAAGACAGGAGCTCCTACGAGCAGTACTTC	CSARDQDRSSYEQYF	many	15	NA	TRBV20-1	TRBJ2-7
TGCAGTGCTAGAGCAGGACAGGGAGGAGGGTTCACAGATACGCAGTATTTT	CSARAGQGGGFTDTQYF	few	17	TRBD1	TRBV20-1	TRBJ2-3
TGTGCCAGCAGCTTCACCTGGGAAGATACGCAGTATTTT	CASSFTWEDTQYF	few	13	NA	TRBV7-2	TRBJ2-3
TGTGCCAGCAGCTTAACCCGATCCCAAGAGACCCAGTACTTC	CASSLTRSQETQYF	few	14	NA	TRBV7-2	TRBJ2-5
TGCAGCGTTGCCGGCACAATCACAGATACGCAGTATTTT	CSVAGTITDTQYF	few	13	NA	TRBV29-1	TRBJ2-3
TGCGCCAGCAGCCCCCGGGACAGGGTCACAGATACGCAGTATTTT	CASSPRDRVTDTQYF	NA	15	TRBD1	TRBV5-1	TRBJ2-3
TGTGCCAGCAGTCCCCGACAGGGAGTTAACGAAAAACTGTTTTTT	CASSPRQGVNEKLFF	few	15	TRBD1	TRBV12-3/TRBV12-4	TRBJ1-4
TGTGCCAGCACTACCTCCCCCACTAGCCGGTCCTACAATGAGCAGTTCTTC	CASTTSPTSRSYNEQFF	NA	17	NA	TRBV6-2/TRBV6-3	TRBJ2-1
TGTGCCAGCAGCCACTCCGGGACTCCTACACTCTTC	CASSHSGTPTLF	many	12	NA	TRBV3-1	TRBJ2-1
TGTGCCAGCAGCGCGTCGGGACAGTTTATTGGCTACACCTTC	CASSASGQFIGYTF	NA	14	TRBD1	TRBV7-2	TRBJ1-2
TGTGCCAGCAGCTACCTACGGGGCACAGATACGCAGTATTTT	CASSYLRGTDTQYF	few	14	NA	TRBV7-2	TRBJ2-3
TGTGCCAGCATGAGCCGGACTAGATCCACCGGGGAGCTGTTTTTT	CASMSRTRSTGELFF	NA	15	TRBD2	TRBV2	TRBJ2-2
TGTGCCAGCAGCCCTTTGAGCGGGAGTTTTGAAGATACGCAGTATTTT	CASSPLSGSFEDTQYF	NA	16	TRBD2	TRBV9	TRBJ2-3
TGCAGTGCTTGGACTAGTGAACAAGAGACCCAGTACTTC	CSAWTSEQETQYF	NA	13	TRBD2	TRBV20-1	TRBJ2-5
TGCAGCGTAACAGCGGGAGCCCCCGAGACCCAGTACTTC	CSVTAGAPETQYF	few	13	TRBD2	TRBV29-1	TRBJ2-5
TGTGCCAGCAGCACTCAGTTGGGGCCTAATGAAAAACTGTTTTTT	CASSTQLGPNEKLFF	many	15	NA	TRBV7-8	TRBJ1-4
TGTGCCACCAGTGACCCTACCCCAGATACGCAGTATTTT	CATSDPTPDTQYF	NA	13	NA	TRBV24-1	TRBJ2-3
TGTGCCAGCAGCCAAGCCCCTACTAGCTATGAGCAGTTCTTC	CASSQAPTSYEQFF	few	14	NA	TRBV3-1	TRBJ2-1
TGTGCCAGCACCAAACGGACTAGCGGTTCCTACGAGCAGTACTTC	CASTKRTSGSYEQYF	few	15	TRBD2	TRBV6-2/TRBV6-3	TRBJ2-7
TGCGCCAGCAGCCGGGGTACAGTCACTGAAGCTTTCTTT	CASSRGTVTEAFF	few	13	NA	TRBV5-1	TRBJ1-1
TGTGCCAGCAGTGTCAGGATTTATAATGAAAAACTGTTTTTT	CASSVRIYNEKLFF	few	14	NA	TRBV6-1	TRBJ1-4